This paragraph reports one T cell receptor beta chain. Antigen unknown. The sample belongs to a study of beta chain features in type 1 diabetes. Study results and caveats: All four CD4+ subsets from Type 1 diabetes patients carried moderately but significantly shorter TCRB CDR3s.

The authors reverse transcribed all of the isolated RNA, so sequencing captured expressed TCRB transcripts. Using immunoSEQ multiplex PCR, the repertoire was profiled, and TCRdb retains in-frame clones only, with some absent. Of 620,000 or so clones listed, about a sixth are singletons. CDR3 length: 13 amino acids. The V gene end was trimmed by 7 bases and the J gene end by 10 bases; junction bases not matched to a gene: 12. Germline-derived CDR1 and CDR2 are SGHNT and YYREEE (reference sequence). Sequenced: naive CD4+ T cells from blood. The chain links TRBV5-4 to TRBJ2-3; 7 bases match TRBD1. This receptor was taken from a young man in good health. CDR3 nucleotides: TGTGCCAGCTGCCCGGGACAGCGTGGGGCGCAGTATTTT. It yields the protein CASCPGQRGAQYF.